One and the same sample provided the 21 T cell receptor beta chains below, sequenced in a study of identical twins. Via MiXCR, TCRdb re-called the 5' RACE reads, giving one row per CDR3 protein. The table lists hundreds of thousands of distinct CDR3 sequences, less than 10% of them singletons. Separately, the same data were catalogued under a study of yellow fever vaccine responses in identical twins.

Sequencing was carried out using PBMCs. Receptors were obtained from a woman aged 18-29 years in good health.

Ten or more counts support this clonotype. The chain is built from TRBV2 and TRBJ1-1; a possible D gene is TRBD1 (5 bases). Trimming removed 7 bases from V and 1 base from J, with 7 bases in between. The CDR3 consists of 12 residues. Per germline, CDR1 SNHLY and CDR2 FYNNEI. The CDR3 DNA is TGTGCCAGCATCGGGGGGAACACTGAAGCTTTCTTT. It yields the protein CASIGGNTEAFF.

This chain joins TRBV24-1 and TRBJ2-3; a weak D match, TRBD2 (6 bases). CDR1 and CDR2 from the germline V gene are KGHDR and SFDVKD. V was clipped by 6 bases and J by 4 bases, with 13 bases between them. This CDR3 has 14 residues. DNA of the CDR3: TGTGCCACCAGTCCGGACTATTTTGCAGATACGCAGTATTTT. Its protein product is CATSPDYFADTQYF.

In this sample, this clonotype turned up a few times. This chain connects TRBV14 to TRBJ2-1; D unresolved. Germline V gives CDR1 SGHDN, CDR2 FVKESK. This CDR3 region has 14 residues. Trimming took 2 bases from V and 3 from J, leaving 8 bases between them. CDR3 DNA sequence: TGTGCCAGCAGCCAACTAGGGTTCTACAATGAGCAGTTCTTC. This gives the protein CASSQLGFYNEQFF.

This clonotype was counted between two and nine times. This chain links TRBV20-1 with TRBJ2-3; D might be TRBD1 (6 bases). The CDR3 has 14 amino acids. The germline V and J ends were trimmed by 4 bases and 4 bases, with 15 bases remaining between them. Germline values: CDR1 DFQATT, CDR2 SNEGSKA (reference sequence). The CDR3 DNA reads TGCAGTGCTATCCGAGGTGGGGGCGCAGATACGCAGTATTTT. Translating gives CSAIRGGGADTQYF.

The rearrangement links TRBV10-3 to TRBJ2-3; 13 bases are shared with TRBD2. Germline assignment: CDR1 ENHRY and CDR2 SYGVKD. With 4 bases clipped from V and 5 bases from J, the junction kept 9 bases outside the gene matches. This CDR3 comprises 17 residues. CDR3 in amino acids: CAISVGLAGAFGDTQYF. The CDR3 DNA reads TGTGCCATCAGTGTTGGACTAGCGGGAGCTTTCGGAGATACGCAGTATTTT.

This clonotype turned up a few times. The chain has TRBV29-1 and TRBJ2-1; TRBD2 is a possible D gene (6 bases). The CDR3 length is 13 residues. The germline V gene has CDR1 SQVTM and CDR2 ANQGSEA. Between the trimmed V and J ends, which lost 7 bases and 5 bases, there was a span of 15 bases. The CDR3 DNA reads as TGCAGCGCCCTAAGGGGCGGGAACAATGAGCAGTTCTTC. Protein product: CSALRGGNNEQFF.

The V and J genes are TRBV15 and TRBJ2-7; tentatively, D is TRBD2 (7 bases). Germline V gene data show CDR1 as LNHNV and CDR2 as YYDKDF (reference sequence). This CDR3 contains 16 residues. V dropped 8 bases and J dropped 4 bases, with 24 bases sitting between them. The CDR3 region is CATSILTLGGGYEQYF. Here the CDR3 DNA reads TGTGCCACCTCGATACTTACCTTAGGGGGAGGGTACGAGCAGTACTTC.

This clonotype was observed at least ten times. V gene TRBV11-2 combines with J gene TRBJ2-1, with D perhaps matching TRBD1 or TRBD2 (5 bases each). The CDR3 contains 15 residues. The germline V gene encodes CDR1 SGHAT and CDR2 FQNNGV. V was shortened by 5 bases and J by 1 base, with 12 bases between the two germline ends. This CDR3 is CASSIRDPSYNEQFF. CDR3 DNA: TGTGCCAGCAGCATCCGGGACCCGTCCTACAATGAGCAGTTCTTC.

This clonotype was seen repeatedly, ten times or more. The gene calls are TRBV27 and TRBJ1-1; D might be TRBD1 (5 bases). The CDR3 length is 15 residues. In germline, CDR1 is MNHEY, CDR2 SMNVEV (reference sequence). V was clipped by 4 bases and J by 1 base, with 13 bases between them. The CDR3: CASSYSTARNTEAFF. The CDR3, as DNA: TGTGCCAGCAGTTACTCGACAGCGCGGAACACTGAAGCTTTCTTT.

This clonotype was counted between two and nine times. The chain recombines TRBV3-1 with TRBJ1-3; D is undetermined. V was pared by 3 bases and J by 4 bases, with 13 bases between. This CDR3 region has 15 residues. Looked up from germline, CDR1 is LGHDT and CDR2 is YNNKEL (reference sequence). In DNA, the CDR3 is TGTGCCAGCAGCCAGGGTGACACGAGAGGAAACACCATATATTTT. This codes for CASSQGDTRGNTIYF.

The chain joins TRBV4-1 to TRBJ2-5; D unresolved. The germline V gene encodes CDR1 MGHRA and CDR2 YSYEKL. V gave up 1 base and J gave up 4 bases, with 7 bases separating them. The CDR3 has 13 residues. CDR3 sequence (DNA): TGCGCCAGCAGCCAAGTTCGAACAGAGACCCAGTACTTC. This translates into CASSQVRTETQYF.

This clonotype has at least ten counts. The V call is TRBV12-3 or TRBV12-4, the J call TRBJ2-5, with D possibly matching TRBD1 (5 bases). V lost 6 bases to trimming and J lost 9 bases, with 20 bases between them. The CDR3 runs 14 residues. The CDR3 loop is CASSSGQLEGAQYF. In DNA form, the CDR3 reads TGTGCCAGCAGCTCCGGTCAGTTGGAAGGGGCCCAGTACTTC.

V and J are TRBV5-1 and TRBJ1-2, with 7 positions matching TRBD1. CDR3 length equals 14 residues. Per the germline V gene, CDR1 is SGHRS and CDR2 is YFSETQ. After removal of 4 bases from V and 4 bases from J, the junction contained 7 bases not matched to a gene. The CDR3 coding sequence is TGCGCCAGCAGCCAAGAGGGGGCTGGCTATGGCTACACCTTC. Protein sequence: CASSQEGAGYGYTF.

The chain carries TRBV27 and TRBJ2-5; D possibly corresponds to TRBD2 (6 bases). This CDR3 comprises 14 residues. V lost 4 bases to trimming and J lost 3 bases, with 12 bases between them. The germline CDR1 and CDR2 sequences are MNHEY and SMNVEV (reference sequence). CDR3 in amino acids: CASSSPGEKETQYF. The CDR3 nucleotides are TGTGCCAGCAGTTCCCCGGGAGAGAAAGAGACCCAGTACTTC.

A few counts support this clonotype. The chain joins TRBV27 to TRBJ1-1, with unresolved D. This CDR3 is built from 14 residues. Germline CDR1 reads MNHEY; CDR2 reads SMNVEV (reference sequence). With 5 bases removed from V and 4 bases from J, the gap between germline ends came to 14 bases. The chain's CDR3 is CASSAQTPLTEAFF. CDR3 nucleotide sequence: TGTGCCAGCAGTGCCCAGACTCCACTCACTGAAGCTTTCTTT.

This clonotype has just a few counts. This rearrangement joins TRBV5-6 to TRBJ2-1; the D gene is possibly TRBD1 (5 bases). Germline CDR1 SGHDT, CDR2 YYEEEE. V dropped 2 bases and J dropped 8 bases, with 11 bases sitting between them. The CDR3 consists of 13 residues. The CDR3 DNA sequence: TGTGCCAGCAGCTTAGGCAGGGTCGATGAGCAGTTCTTC. Amino acids: CASSLGRVDEQFF.

V gene TRBV30 combines with J gene TRBJ2-3; D uncertain. The CDR3 sequence is 12 residues long. The V end lost 3 bases, the J end lost 3 bases, and 7 bases lay between the germline ends. Germline-derived CDR1 and CDR2 are GTSNPN and SVGIG (reference sequence). Written as DNA, the CDR3 is TGTGCCTGGAGACCCATTACAGATACGCAGTATTTT. Protein sequence: CAWRPITDTQYF.

The chain joins TRBV5-1 to TRBJ1-2; TRBD1 matches at 8 bases. With V trimmed by 4 bases and J by 2 bases, 7 bases remained unmatched. Germline CDR1 is SGHRS and CDR2 is YFSETQ. The CDR3 extends over 15 amino acids. The CDR3 nucleotides read TGCGCCAGCAGCCCGGGACAGGCGATAAACTATGGCTACACCTTC. It is translated as CASSPGQAINYGYTF.

This clonotype was seen a handful of times. The chain combines TRBV24-1 with TRBJ1-1, with TRBD1 identical over 8 bases. Per germline, CDR1 KGHDR and CDR2 SFDVKD. Trimming removed 7 bases from V and 3 bases from J; junction bases left unmatched: 9. This CDR3 contains 15 residues. The CDR3 here is CATRASGQGYTEAFF. The DNA for the CDR3 is TGTGCCACCAGGGCCTCCGGACAGGGCTACACTGAAGCTTTCTTT.

Only a few counts were recorded for this clonotype. This chain connects TRBV28 to TRBJ2-1; 8 nucleotides line up with TRBD1. The CDR3 loop spans 12 amino acids. V shed 3 bases, J shed 14 bases, and the junction held 6 bases outside the gene matches. The V gene's germline CDR1 is MDHEN and CDR2 SYDVKM. The CDR3 DNA is TGTGCCAGCAGTTTCACACAGGGGGTAAAGTTCTTC. Translation gives CASSFTQGVKFF.

V usage is TRBV5-4 and J usage is TRBJ2-1; 9 bases line up with TRBD1. The CDR3 extends over 16 amino acids. V gave up 5 bases and J gave up 0 bases; unmatched junction bases: 6. Germline V gene sequence: CDR1 SGHNT, CDR2 YYREEE (reference sequence). The CDR3 coding sequence is TGTGCCAGCAGACCTACAGGGGGCGGCTCCTACAATGAGCAGTTCTTC. Encoded protein: CASRPTGGGSYNEQFF.